This T cell receptor beta chain was observed in a study of blood T cell repertoires in COVID-19 (dated by TCRdb to about 2020). Study-level background: Samples covering the acute and convalescent phases of COVID-19 were provided by collaborators in the United States, Italy and Spain. Samples were obtained from the ongoing ImmuneRACE study (first 160 participants) and from 1,254 subjects provided by 6 global collaborators. The prospective study material was composed of cDNA or gDNA derived from T cells, B-cell-depleted T cells, or PBMCs. The sample metadata nearly always contained a de-identified subject ID, COVID-19 status, age in years and sex. Where HLA class I and class II types were available, the types were taken from metadata supplied by the sample provider, not from assay-based typing. Subjects who had been exposed to COVID-19, were actively infected with it, or had recovered from it provided the deeply sampled blood TCRbeta repertoires that made up the dataset. The repertoires were released in a freely available public database meant as a resource for research on the immune response to SARS-CoV-2.

The immunoSEQ Assay, a bias-controlled multiplex PCR, was used to amplify TCRbeta CDR3 regions from genomic DNA. Regarding the original processing steps: Nucleated cell counts per sample were estimated from amplification of reference gene primers within the assay. Sequence reads were collapsed and filtered to measure the absolute abundance of every unique TCRbeta CDR3 rearrangement. For each sample, productive Simpson clonality was calculated by taking the square root of Simpson's diversity index across productive rearrangements. TCRdb limited this immuneACCESS table to in-frame rearrangements with V and J called. A share of clones is missing; checked studies link under half to unresolved V genes, and the rest is unexplained. V and J calls plus clone size are reproduced from that table; the DNA served to infer D and trimming. The sample has about 140,000 clones on record, roughly 85% of them singletons. Around 5% of the sample goes to the ten largest clones.

Trimming costs V 5 bases and J 2 bases, and their ends lie 13 bases apart. Reading the germline V gene gives CDR1 MNHEY and CDR2 SVGEGT. The CDR3 covers 14 residues, taking in both the cysteine and the phenylalanine. Just CDR3 DNA is preserved here, 42 bases in frame from base 1. Collaborating institutions collected whole blood in K2EDTA tubes following their own protocols. For TCRbeta analysis, collaborators shipped samples as frozen whole blood, isolated PBMCs, or DNA extracted from either of those sample types. The full study reports these points: How much clinical and demographic metadata was included differed by source and by participant, and the metadata was provided uncurated.

Regarding this clone: Its recognized antigen is unknown. One base away there is no much larger clone; base qualities are not given.

What was sequenced was peripheral blood. The rearranged chain carries TRBV6-2 or TRBV6-3 and TRBJ2-7, and possibly TRBD1, on 5 matching bases. The TCR comes from a human donor in a cohort sampled during active COVID-19. Here is the DNA: TGTGCCAGCAGTGACAGTAACCCACCCTACGAGCAGTACTTC. This gives the protein CASSDSNPPYEQYF.